The TCR beta chain described here comes from a study of blood T cell repertoires in COVID-19. Measured with immunoSEQ multiplex PCR; TCRdb has only the in-frame clones, and not every one. The sample includes roughly 190,000 clones, around 82% of them seen just once. The CDR3 runs to 16 residues. Per the germline V gene, CDR1 is LNHDA and CDR2 is SQIVND (reference sequence). Trimming took 1 base from V and 0 from J, leaving 13 bases between them. The chain couples TRBV19 to TRBJ2-7, with a tentative D call TRBD2 (5 bases). The TCR originated in an older woman with acute COVID-19. Source material: PBMCs or T cells enriched from blood (not recorded which). The CDR3 reads CASSIGLGLSSYEQYF. CDR3 nucleotide sequence: TGTGCCAGTAGTATAGGTCTCGGACTGAGCTCCTACGAGCAGTACTTC.